Sequencing of this TCR beta chain was carried out in a study of shared clonotypes between healthy human individuals. The method was immunoSEQ multiplex PCR; TCRdb's version includes in-frame clones alone and lacks a portion of them. The table includes hundreds of thousands of clones, just over 75% detected once. The junction had 5 bases not matched to a gene; V was cut back by 3 bases and J by 5 bases. The CDR3 runs 13 residues. The germline CDR1 and CDR2 sequences are SQVTM and ANQGSEA. The J gene is TRBJ1-1, the V gene TRBV29-1; 8 bases are a match to TRBD1. The receptor comes from a woman in her forties in good health. Some clones in this sample may be carry-over from other donors' samples. The sample comprised PBMCs. Here the CDR3 reads CSVEAGGRTEAFF. The DNA for the CDR3 is TGCAGCGTTGAGGCAGGGGGCAGGACTGAAGCTTTCTTT.